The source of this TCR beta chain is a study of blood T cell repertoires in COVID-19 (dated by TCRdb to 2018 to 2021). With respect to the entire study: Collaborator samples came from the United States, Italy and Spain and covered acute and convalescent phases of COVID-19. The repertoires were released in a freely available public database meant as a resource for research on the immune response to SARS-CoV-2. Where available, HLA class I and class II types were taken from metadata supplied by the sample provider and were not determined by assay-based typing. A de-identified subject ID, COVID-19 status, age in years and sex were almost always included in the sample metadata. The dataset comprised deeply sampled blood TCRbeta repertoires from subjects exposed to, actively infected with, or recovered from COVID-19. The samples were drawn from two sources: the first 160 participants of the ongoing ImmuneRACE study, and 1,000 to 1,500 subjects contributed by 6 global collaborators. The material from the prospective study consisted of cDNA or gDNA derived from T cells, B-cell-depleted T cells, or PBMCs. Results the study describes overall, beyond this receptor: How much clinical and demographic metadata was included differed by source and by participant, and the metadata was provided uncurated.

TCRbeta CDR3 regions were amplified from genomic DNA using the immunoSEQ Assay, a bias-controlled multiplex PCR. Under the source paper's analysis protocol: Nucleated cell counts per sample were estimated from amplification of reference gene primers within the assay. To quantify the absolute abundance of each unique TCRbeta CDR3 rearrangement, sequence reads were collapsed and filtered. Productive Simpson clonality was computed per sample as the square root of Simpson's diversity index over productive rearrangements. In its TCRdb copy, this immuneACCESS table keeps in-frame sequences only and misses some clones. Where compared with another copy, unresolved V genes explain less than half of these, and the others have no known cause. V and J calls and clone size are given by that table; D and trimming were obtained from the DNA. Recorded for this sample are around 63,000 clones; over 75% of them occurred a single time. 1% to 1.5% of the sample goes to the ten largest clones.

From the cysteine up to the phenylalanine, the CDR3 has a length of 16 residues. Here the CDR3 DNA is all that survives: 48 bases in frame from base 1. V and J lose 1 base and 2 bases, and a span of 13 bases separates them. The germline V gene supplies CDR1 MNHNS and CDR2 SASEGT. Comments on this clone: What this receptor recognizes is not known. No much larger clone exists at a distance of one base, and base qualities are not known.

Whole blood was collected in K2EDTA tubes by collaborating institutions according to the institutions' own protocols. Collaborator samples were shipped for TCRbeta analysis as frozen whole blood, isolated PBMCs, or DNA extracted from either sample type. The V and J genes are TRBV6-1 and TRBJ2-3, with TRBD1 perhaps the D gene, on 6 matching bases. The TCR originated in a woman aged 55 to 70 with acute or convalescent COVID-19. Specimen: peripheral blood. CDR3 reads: CASSEGGRGYTDTQYF. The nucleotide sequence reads TGTGCCAGCAGTGAAGGGGGCAGGGGTTACACAGATACGCAGTATTTT.